Following are 3 T cell receptor beta chains from one sample sequenced in a study of cytomegalovirus exposure and HLA in healthy donors. Primers: 60 Vbeta forward and 13 Jbeta reverse. The method was immunoSEQ multiplex PCR; TCRdb's version includes in-frame clones alone and lacks a portion of them. The table shows around 150,000 clones, with around 74% occurring only once. The sequenced sample consisted of PBMCs. The receptors here all came from a man aged 50 to 60 in good health and CMV-seropositive.

The chain employs TRBV11-2 and TRBJ2-1; TRBD2 might be the D (6 bases). This CDR3 comprises 13 residues. Trimming shortened V by 1 base and J by 7 bases, and 8 bases separated the two germline ends. Germline lookup yields CDR1 SGHAT and CDR2 FQNNGV. The CDR3 DNA is TGTGCCAGCAGCTTAGGTCTAGCGAATGAGCAGTTCTTC. It translates to CASSLGLANEQFF.

J is TRBJ1-2 and V is TRBV10-1, with D uncertain. The germline CDR1 and CDR2 sequences are WNHNN and SYGVQD (reference sequence). Trimming took 2 bases from V and 4 from J, leaving 14 bases between them. The CDR3 covers 15 residues. The CDR3 DNA follows: TGCGCCAGCAGTGAGGGCAGGTTCCCCGTCTATGGCTACACCTTC. Amino acid sequence: CASSEGRFPVYGYTF.

The DNA of the CDR3 is TGTGCCAGCAGCGCTTACAGGGGACAAGAGACCCAGTACTTC. Its translation: CASSAYRGQETQYF. The chain combines TRBV9 with TRBJ2-5; 7 bases are a match to TRBD1. The germline CDR1 and CDR2 sequences are SGDLS and YYNGEE. The CDR3 has 14 amino acids. The junction had 4 bases not matched to a gene; V was cut back by 3 bases and J by 2 bases.